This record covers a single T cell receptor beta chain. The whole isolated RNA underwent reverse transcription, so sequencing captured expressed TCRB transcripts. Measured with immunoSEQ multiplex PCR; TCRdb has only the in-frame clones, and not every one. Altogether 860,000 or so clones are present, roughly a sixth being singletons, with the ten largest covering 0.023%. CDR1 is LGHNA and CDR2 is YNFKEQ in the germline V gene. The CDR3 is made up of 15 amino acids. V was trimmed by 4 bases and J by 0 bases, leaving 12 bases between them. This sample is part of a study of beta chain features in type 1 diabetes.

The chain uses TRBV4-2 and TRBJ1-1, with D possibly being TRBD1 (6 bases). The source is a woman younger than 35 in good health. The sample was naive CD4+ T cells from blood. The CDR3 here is CASSPRQAMNTEAFF. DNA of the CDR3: TGTGCCAGCAGCCCCAGACAGGCCATGAACACTGAAGCTTTCTTT.